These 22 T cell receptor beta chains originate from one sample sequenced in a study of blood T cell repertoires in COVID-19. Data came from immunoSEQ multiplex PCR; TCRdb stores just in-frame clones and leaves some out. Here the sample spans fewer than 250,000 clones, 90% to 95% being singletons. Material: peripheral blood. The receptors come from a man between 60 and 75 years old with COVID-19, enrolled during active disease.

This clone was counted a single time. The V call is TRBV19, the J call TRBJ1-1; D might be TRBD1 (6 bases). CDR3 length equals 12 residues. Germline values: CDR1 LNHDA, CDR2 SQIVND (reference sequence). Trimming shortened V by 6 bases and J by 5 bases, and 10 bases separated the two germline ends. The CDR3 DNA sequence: TGTGCCAGTAGCAGGGGAGCTACTGAAGCTTTCTTT. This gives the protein CASSRGATEAFF. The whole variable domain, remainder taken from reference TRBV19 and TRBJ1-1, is DGGITQSPKYLFRKEGQNVTLSCEQNLNHDAMYWYRQDPGQGLRLIYYSQIVNDFQKGDIAEGYSVSREKKESFPLTVTSAQKNPTAFYLCASSRGATEAFFGQGTRLTVV.

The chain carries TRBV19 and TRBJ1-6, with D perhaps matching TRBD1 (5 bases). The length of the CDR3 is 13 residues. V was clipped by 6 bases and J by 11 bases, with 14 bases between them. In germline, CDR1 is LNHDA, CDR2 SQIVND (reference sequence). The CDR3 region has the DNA TGTGCCAGTAGAAGGCAGGGAGGGACACCCCTCCACTTT. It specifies CASRRQGGTPLHF.

DNA for the CDR3: TGTGCCAGCAGTTTCGCCGGGAGACCCCAGCATTTT. Translated, it gives CASSFAGRPQHF. The chain employs TRBV27 and TRBJ1-5; D unresolved. CDR3 length: 12 residues. Germline V gives CDR1 MNHEY, CDR2 SMNVEV (reference sequence). V lost 3 bases and J lost 10, with 10 bases in between.

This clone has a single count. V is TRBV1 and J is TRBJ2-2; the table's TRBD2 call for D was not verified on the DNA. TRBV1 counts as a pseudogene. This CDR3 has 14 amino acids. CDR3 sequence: CTSSQGADTGELFF. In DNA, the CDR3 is TGCACCAGCAGCCAAGGCGCCGACACCGGGGAGCTGTTTTTT.

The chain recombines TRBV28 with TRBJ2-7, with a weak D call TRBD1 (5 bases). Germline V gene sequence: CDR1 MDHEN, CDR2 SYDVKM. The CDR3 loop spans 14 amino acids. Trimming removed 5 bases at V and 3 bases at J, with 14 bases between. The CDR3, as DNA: TGTGCCAGCAGTGAAAAGGGGCGAAACTACGAGCAGTACTTC. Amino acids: CASSEKGRNYEQYF.

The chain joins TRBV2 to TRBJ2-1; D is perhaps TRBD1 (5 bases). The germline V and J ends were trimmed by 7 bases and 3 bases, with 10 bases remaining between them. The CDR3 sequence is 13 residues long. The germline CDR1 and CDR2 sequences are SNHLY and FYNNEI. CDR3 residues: CASKQGIYNEQFF. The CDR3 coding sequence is TGTGCCAGCAAGCAGGGAATCTACAATGAGCAGTTCTTC.

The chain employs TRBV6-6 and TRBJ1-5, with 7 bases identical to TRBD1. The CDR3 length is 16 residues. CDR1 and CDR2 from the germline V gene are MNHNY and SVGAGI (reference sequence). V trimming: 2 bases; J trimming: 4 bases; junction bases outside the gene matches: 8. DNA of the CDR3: TGTGCCAGCAGTTACCTGGACAGGCCGGGGAATCAGCCCCAGCATTTT. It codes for CASSYLDRPGNQPQHF.

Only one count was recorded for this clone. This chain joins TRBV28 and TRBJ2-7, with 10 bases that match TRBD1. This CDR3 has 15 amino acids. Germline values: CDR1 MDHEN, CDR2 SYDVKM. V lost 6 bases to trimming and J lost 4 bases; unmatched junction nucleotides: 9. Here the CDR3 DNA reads TGTGCCAGCAGCTACGACCGGGACAGGGGATACGAGCAGTACTTC. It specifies CASSYDRDRGYEQYF. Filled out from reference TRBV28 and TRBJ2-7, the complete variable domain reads DVKVTQSSRYLVKRTGEKVFLECVQDMDHENMFWYRQDPGLGLRLIYFSYDVKMKEKGDIPEGYSVSREKKERFSLILESASTNQTSMYLCASSYDRDRGYEQYFGPGTRLTVT.

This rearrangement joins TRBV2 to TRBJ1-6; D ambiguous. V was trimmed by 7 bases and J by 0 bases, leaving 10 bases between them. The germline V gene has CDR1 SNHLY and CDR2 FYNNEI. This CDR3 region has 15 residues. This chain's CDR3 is CASKEESSYNSPLHF. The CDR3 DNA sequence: TGTGCCAGCAAGGAGGAAAGCTCCTATAATTCACCCCTCCACTTT.

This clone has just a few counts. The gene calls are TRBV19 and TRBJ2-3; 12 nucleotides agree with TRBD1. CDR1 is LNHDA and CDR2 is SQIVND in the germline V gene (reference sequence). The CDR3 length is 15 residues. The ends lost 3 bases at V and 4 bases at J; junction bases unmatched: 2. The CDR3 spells CASSIGTGGADTQYF. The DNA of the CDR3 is TGTGCCAGTAGTATCGGGACAGGGGGCGCAGATACGCAGTATTTT.

CDR3 bases: TGTGCCAGTAGTATGGAGGGCCCCAATCAGCCCCAGCATTTT. Its protein product is CASSMEGPNQPQHF. The chain links TRBV19 to TRBJ1-5; the D is unclear. Germline V gene data show CDR1 as LNHDA and CDR2 as SQIVND (reference sequence). Trimming cost V 3 bases and J 3 bases, with 9 bases left between them. This CDR3 contains 14 residues.

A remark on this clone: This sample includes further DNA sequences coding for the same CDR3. The CDR3 loop is CASSLVGQGEEKLFF. CDR3 DNA sequence: TGCGCCAGCAGCTTGGTGGGTCAGGGGGAAGAAAAACTGTTTTTT. The chain joins TRBV5-1 to TRBJ1-4, with 7 bases matching TRBD1. The CDR3 contains 15 residues. J lost 8 bases, V lost 0 bases, and 7 bases had no gene match. The germline CDR1 and CDR2 sequences are SGHRS and YFSETQ.

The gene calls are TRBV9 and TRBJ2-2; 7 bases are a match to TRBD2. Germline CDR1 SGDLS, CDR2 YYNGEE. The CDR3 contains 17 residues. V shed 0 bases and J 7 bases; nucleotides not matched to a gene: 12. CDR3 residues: CASSVDGAGLGNGELFF. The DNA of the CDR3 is TGTGCCAGCAGCGTAGATGGAGCGGGGCTGGGGAACGGGGAGCTGTTTTTT.

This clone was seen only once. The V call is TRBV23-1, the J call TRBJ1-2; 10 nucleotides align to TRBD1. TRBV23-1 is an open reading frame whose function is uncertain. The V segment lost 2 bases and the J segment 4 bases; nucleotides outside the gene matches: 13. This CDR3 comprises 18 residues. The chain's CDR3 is CASSQPDRGRNWSYGYTF. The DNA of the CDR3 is TGCGCCAGCAGTCAACCTGACAGGGGGCGAAATTGGTCCTATGGCTACACCTTC.

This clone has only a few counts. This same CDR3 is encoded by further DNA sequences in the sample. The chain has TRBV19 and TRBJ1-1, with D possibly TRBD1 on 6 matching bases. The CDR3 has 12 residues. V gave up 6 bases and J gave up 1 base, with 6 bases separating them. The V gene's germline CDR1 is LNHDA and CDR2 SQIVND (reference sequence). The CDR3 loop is CASRGGNTEAFF. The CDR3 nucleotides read TGTGCCAGTAGAGGGGGGAACACTGAAGCTTTCTTT.

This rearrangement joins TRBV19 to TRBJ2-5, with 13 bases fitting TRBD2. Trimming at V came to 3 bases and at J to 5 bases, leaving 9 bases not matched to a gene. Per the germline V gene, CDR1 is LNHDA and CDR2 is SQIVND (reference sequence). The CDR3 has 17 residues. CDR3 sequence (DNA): TGTGCCAGTAGTATCGACAGACTAGCGGGAGGACGCGAGACCCAGTACTTC. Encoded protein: CASSIDRLAGGRETQYF.

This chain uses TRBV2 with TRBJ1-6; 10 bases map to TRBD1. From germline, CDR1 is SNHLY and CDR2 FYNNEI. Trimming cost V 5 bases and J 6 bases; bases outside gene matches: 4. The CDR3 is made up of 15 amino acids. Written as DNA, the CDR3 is TGTGCCAGCAGTCCCCGGACAGGGGGTAATTCACCCCTCCACTTT. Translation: CASSPRTGGNSPLHF.

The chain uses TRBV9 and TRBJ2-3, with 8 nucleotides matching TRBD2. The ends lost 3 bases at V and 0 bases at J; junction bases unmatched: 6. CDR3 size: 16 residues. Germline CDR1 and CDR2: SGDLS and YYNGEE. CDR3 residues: CASSALAGPSTDTQYF. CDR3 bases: TGTGCCAGCAGCGCATTAGCGGGGCCAAGCACAGATACGCAGTATTTT.

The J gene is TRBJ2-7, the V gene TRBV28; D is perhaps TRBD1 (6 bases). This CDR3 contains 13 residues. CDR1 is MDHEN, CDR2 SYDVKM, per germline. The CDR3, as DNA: TGTTCCACGGGTGACAGGACGATCTACGAGCAGTACTTC. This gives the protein CSTGDRTIYEQYF.

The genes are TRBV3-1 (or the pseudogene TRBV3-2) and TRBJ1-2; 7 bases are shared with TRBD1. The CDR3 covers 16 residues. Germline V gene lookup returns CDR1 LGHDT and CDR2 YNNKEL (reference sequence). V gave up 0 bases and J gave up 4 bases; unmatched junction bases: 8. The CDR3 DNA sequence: TGTGCCAGCAGCCAAGAGGGGACAGCGAAGTCCTATGGCTACACCTTC. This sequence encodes CASSQEGTAKSYGYTF.

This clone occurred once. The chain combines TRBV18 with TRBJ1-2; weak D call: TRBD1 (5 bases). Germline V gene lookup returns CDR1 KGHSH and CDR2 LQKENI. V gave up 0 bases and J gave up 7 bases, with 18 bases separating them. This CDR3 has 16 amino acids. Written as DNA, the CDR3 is TGTGCCAGCTCACCACCCACATTACTTGGGAGGGGTGGCTACACCTTC. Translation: CASSPPTLLGRGGYTF.

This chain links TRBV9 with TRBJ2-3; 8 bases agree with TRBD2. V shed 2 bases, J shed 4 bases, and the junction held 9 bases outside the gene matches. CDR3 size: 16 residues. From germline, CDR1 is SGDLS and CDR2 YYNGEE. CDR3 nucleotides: TGTGCCAGCAGCGTTACTTTTAGCGGGGTTTCAGATACGCAGTATTTT. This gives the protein CASSVTFSGVSDTQYF.